A selection of T cell receptor beta chains follows, all from one sample in a study of OX40 agonist ivuxolimab in advanced cancers. Repertoires were generated with immunoSEQ multiplex PCR, while TCRdb's copy carries only in-frame clones and drops some. There are more than 50,000 clones in the sample; around 85% occur only once, and about 12% lies in the top ten. Sequences were derived from CD4+ or CD8+ T cells sorted from blood, sampled in a trial of the OX40 agonist ivuxolimab. The receptors were gathered from an adult with an advanced solid tumor such as melanoma, head and neck, liver or kidney cancer. Both conserved end residues are part of each CDR3. A D gene is named only where the DNA matches it firmly. Clone size is shown for a subset of rows, as once, few, many or a class of expanded clone.

. | TRBJ2-1 | . | TRBV7-9 | CASSLGRTLKNEQFF | TGTGCCAGCAGCTTAGGGCGGACCTTAAAGAATGAGCAGTTCTTC
. | TRBJ2-7 | . | TRBV10-3 | CAISEEGGFYEQYF | TGTGCCATCAGTGAGGAGGGGGGGTTCTACGAGCAGTACTTC
. | TRBJ1-1 | . | TRBV25-1 | CASKWGTEAFF | TGTGCCAGCAAATGGGGGACTGAAGCTTTCTTT
few | TRBJ1-3 | . | TRBV7-9 | CASSPLRGTIYF | TGTGCCAGCAGCCCTCTCAGAGGCACCATATATTTT
. | TRBJ2-5 | TRBD2 | TRBV7-8 | CASSPLGAGVQETQYF | TGTGCCAGCAGCCCCCTAGGAGCGGGGGTGCAAGAGACCCAGTACTTC
. | TRBJ1-2 | . | TRBV14 | CASSHGGNLYGYTF | TGTGCCAGCAGCCACGGAGGCAACCTCTATGGCTACACCTTC
. | TRBJ1-1 | TRBD1 | TRBV27 | CASSLQGGTEAFF | TGTGCCAGCAGCCTTCAGGGGGGGACTGAAGCTTTCTTT
. | TRBJ1-1 | . | TRBV28 | CASRTPPDTEAFF | TGTGCCAGCAGAACACCCCCGGACACTGAAGCTTTCTTT
. | TRBJ1-2 | . | TRBV5-6 | CASSLSWDGRGSGYTF | TGTGCCAGCAGCTTGAGTTGGGACGGCAGGGGCAGTGGCTACACCTTC
. | TRBJ1-2 | TRBD1 | TRBV9 | CASSDRTGRLYGYTF | TGTGCCAGCAGCGACCGGACAGGACGCCTCTATGGCTACACCTTC
. | TRBJ2-2 | . | TRBV6-4 | CASGTNTGELFF | TGTGCCAGCGGGACGAACACCGGGGAGCTGTTTTTT
. | TRBJ2-3 | . | TRBV6-5 | CASRSMADTQYF | TGTGCCAGCAGAAGCATGGCAGATACGCAGTATTTT
. | TRBJ1-4 | . | TRBV11-2 | CASSSGTAAPNEKLFF | TGTGCCAGCAGCTCGGGAACAGCCGCCCCTAATGAAAAACTGTTTTTT
. | TRBJ2-3 | . | TRBV4-3 | CASSQAWTDTQYF | TGCGCCAGCAGCCAAGCTTGGACAGATACGCAGTATTTT
. | TRBJ1-4 | . | TRBV27 | CASSLGQLNEKLFF | TGTGCCAGCAGTTTGGGGCAGCTTAATGAAAAACTGTTTTTT
. | TRBJ1-1 | . | TRBV2 | CASMWRGAPNTEAFF | TGTGCCAGCATGTGGCGCGGAGCCCCGAACACTGAAGCTTTCTTT
once | TRBJ2-2 | . | TRBV4-1 | CASSPRGSNTGELFF | TGCGCCAGCAGTCCCCGGGGCAGTAACACCGGGGAGCTGTTTTTT
. | TRBJ2-7 | . | TRBV27 | CASSYYGATYEQYF | TGTGCCAGCAGTTATTACGGAGCAACCTACGAGCAGTACTTC
. | TRBJ2-1 | . | TRBV13 | CASSLGISTQFNYEQFF | TGTGCCAGCAGCTTAGGGATCTCGACACAATTTAACTATGAGCAGTTCTTC
. | TRBJ2-7 | . | TRBV5-1 | CASSLYGLREQYF | TGCGCCAGCAGCTTGTACGGCCTTAGAGAGCAGTACTTC
. | TRBJ2-5 | . | TRBV5-8 | CASSLEGETQYF | TGTGCCAGCAGCTTGGAAGGAGAGACCCAGTACTTC
. | TRBJ1-2 | . | TRBV19 | CASRVGSGYTF | TGTGCCAGTAGGGTGGGCTCGGGCTACACCTTC
once | TRBJ2-7 | TRBD2 | TRBV2 | CASSEGVGTTLREQYF | TGTGCCAGCAGTGAAGGGGTAGGGACTACCCTACGCGAGCAGTACTTC
. | TRBJ1-1 | . | TRBV27 | CASSLYMDMNTEAFF | TGTGCCAGCAGTTTATATATGGATATGAACACTGAAGCTTTCTTT
. | TRBJ1-1 | . | TRBV14 | CASSQEGALNTEAFF | TGTGCCAGCAGCCAAGAAGGGGCCCTGAACACTGAAGCTTTCTTT
. | TRBJ1-1 | . | TRBV28 | CASTAGLTEAFF | TGTGCCAGCACCGCAGGGTTGACTGAAGCTTTCTTT
. | TRBJ2-1 | . | TRBV4-1 | CASSQRTSGGAFDEQFF | TGCGCCAGCAGCCAGCGGACTAGTGGGGGGGCTTTCGATGAGCAGTTCTTC
. | TRBJ1-1 | TRBD1 | TRBV19 | CASGTGNTEAFF | TGTGCCAGCGGGACAGGGAACACTGAAGCTTTCTTT
. | TRBJ2-3 | . | TRBV4-2 | CASSQDLLVGGPTTDTQYF | TGTGCCAGCAGCCAAGATCTGTTAGTGGGGGGGCCGACAACAGATACGCAGTATTTT
. | TRBJ2-2 | . | TRBV7-2 | CASSFSQGLNTGELFF | TGTGCCAGCAGCTTCAGCCAGGGCTTGAACACCGGGGAGCTGTTTTTT
few | TRBJ1-2 | . | TRBV29-1 | CSVEDGDILDYGYTF | TGCAGCGTTGAAGATGGGGACATACTCGACTATGGCTACACCTTC
. | TRBJ1-5 | TRBD1 | TRBV19 | CASEITGGGSQPQHF | TGTGCCAGCGAAATTACAGGGGGCGGGAGTCAGCCCCAGCATTTT
. | TRBJ2-1 | TRBD1 | TRBV18 | CASSPWDRVVNEQFF | TGTGCCAGCTCACCATGGGACAGGGTTGTGAATGAGCAGTTCTTC
. | TRBJ2-5 | . | TRBV7-8 | CASSLVGGTHPQETQYF | TGTGCCAGCAGCTTAGTAGGAGGGACCCATCCTCAAGAGACCCAGTACTTC
. | TRBJ2-7 | TRBD1 | TRBV7-8 | CASSQFTGVLGYEQYF | TGTGCCAGCAGCCAATTTACAGGGGTCTTAGGCTACGAGCAGTACTTC
. | TRBJ2-5 | TRBD1 | TRBV29-1 | CSARTGQETQYF | TGCAGCGCACGGACAGGGCAAGAGACCCAGTACTTC
. | TRBJ1-1 | . | TRBV7-9 | CASSAPGYSPTEAFF | TGTGCCAGCAGCGCCCCGGGATACTCTCCCACTGAAGCTTTCTTT
. | TRBJ2-6 | TRBD1 | TRBV14 | CASSQTRTGSLWVTNVLTF | TGTGCCAGCAGCCAAACCCGGACAGGTTCTCTCTGGGTTACCAACGTCCTGACTTTC
. | TRBJ1-5 | . | TRBV7-6 | CASSLAGDNQPQHF | TGTGCCAGCAGCTTAGCAGGCGACAATCAGCCCCAGCATTTT
. | TRBJ2-7 | . | TRBV7-9 | CASSLPQTIKYF | TGTGCCAGCAGCTTACCCCAGACAATTAAGTACTTC
. | TRBJ2-1 | . | TRBV6-5 | CASSYSGNEQFF | TGTGCCAGCAGTTATTCGGGAAATGAGCAGTTCTTC
. | TRBJ2-5 | . | TRBV6-5 | CASSPMVQETQYF | TGTGCCAGCAGTCCCATGGTTCAGGAGACCCAGTACTTC
. | TRBJ2-7 | TRBD1 | TRBV4-1 | CASSPPGTGVLLRVEQYF | TGCGCCAGCAGCCCTCCGGGGACAGGGGTCCTGCTTCGGGTCGAGCAGTACTTC